A selection of T cell receptor beta chains follows, all from one sample in a study of blood T cell repertoires in COVID-19. Sequenced by immunoSEQ multiplex PCR; TCRdb stores in-frame clones only, minus some. This table has about 190,000 clones, around 84% appearing once. What was sequenced was peripheral blood. The receptors stem from a human donor in a cohort sampled during active COVID-19. Each CDR3 is given with its conserved first and last residue. The D gene is left open where the match is weak. Clone size is shown for a subset of rows, as once, few, many or a class of expanded clone.

D gene: TRBD1; V gene: TRBV7-9; CDR3 length: 11; J gene: TRBJ1-1; clone size: few; CDR3 DNA: TGTGCCAGCAGCCAGGACAGGGAAGCTTTCTTT; CDR3 protein: CASSQDREAFF
D gene: TRBD1; V gene: TRBV19; CDR3 length: 19; J gene: TRBJ2-5; clone size: few; CDR3 DNA: TGTGCCAGTACTCAGAGGGCCCAGCCTGGGACAGCCAGACAAGAGACCCAGTACTTC; CDR3 protein: CASTQRAQPGTARQETQYF
D gene: .; V gene: TRBV7-2; CDR3 length: 18; J gene: TRBJ1-6; clone size: .; CDR3 DNA: TGTGCCAGCACCAGAATTTCTTATAGAGAAGGCGGCTGGTCACCCCTCCACTTT; CDR3 protein: CASTRISYREGGWSPLHF
D gene: TRBD1; V gene: TRBV28; CDR3 length: 15; J gene: TRBJ2-1; clone size: .; CDR3 DNA: TGTGCCAGCAGTTCGACAGGGGACGCAACTCCTGAGCAGTTCTTC; CDR3 protein: CASSSTGDATPEQFF
D gene: TRBD1; V gene: TRBV5-6; CDR3 length: 12; J gene: TRBJ1-1; clone size: .; CDR3 DNA: TGTGCCAGCAGCTCAACAGGGGCCCTTGCTTTCTTT; CDR3 protein: CASSSTGALAFF
D gene: .; V gene: TRBV7-3; CDR3 length: 13; J gene: TRBJ2-2; clone size: .; CDR3 DNA: TGTGCCAGCAGCAGCTTCGGCACCGGGGAGCTGTTTTTT; CDR3 protein: CASSSFGTGELFF
D gene: .; V gene: TRBV14; CDR3 length: 13; J gene: TRBJ1-1; clone size: few; CDR3 DNA: TGTGCCAGCAGTAGAAACTTAGACACTGAAGCTTTCTTT; CDR3 protein: CASSRNLDTEAFF
D gene: .; V gene: TRBV6-5; CDR3 length: 14; J gene: TRBJ1-1; clone size: .; CDR3 DNA: TGTGCCAGCCTTCAGACCGGGGGAGGCACTGAAGCTTTCTTT; CDR3 protein: CASLQTGGGTEAFF
D gene: .; V gene: TRBV19; CDR3 length: 14; J gene: TRBJ1-1; clone size: .; CDR3 DNA: TGTGCCAGTAGTATCGATCGAGGGAGGACTGAAGCTTTCTTT; CDR3 protein: CASSIDRGRTEAFF
D gene: .; V gene: TRBV2; CDR3 length: 12; J gene: TRBJ1-2; clone size: .; CDR3 DNA: TGTGCCAGCAGTGTTACGGGGGAAGGCTACACCTTC; CDR3 protein: CASSVTGEGYTF
D gene: TRBD1; V gene: TRBV7-2; CDR3 length: 13; J gene: TRBJ2-3; clone size: .; CDR3 DNA: TGTGCAACCCGGGACAGGGGGACAGATACGCAGTATTTT; CDR3 protein: CATRDRGTDTQYF
D gene: .; V gene: TRBV5-1; CDR3 length: 14; J gene: TRBJ1-4; clone size: .; CDR3 DNA: TGCGCCAGCAGCTTGTCGGGGAGCAATGAAAAACTGTTTTTT; CDR3 protein: CASSLSGSNEKLFF
D gene: TRBD1; V gene: TRBV7-9; CDR3 length: 15; J gene: TRBJ1-5; clone size: .; CDR3 DNA: TGTGCCAGCAGCTTACAGGGGGCTAACAATCAGCCCCAGCATTTT; CDR3 protein: CASSLQGANNQPQHF
D gene: .; V gene: TRBV11-1; CDR3 length: 13; J gene: TRBJ2-3; clone size: once; CDR3 DNA: TGTGCCACCCACCTGAGTGGCACAGATACGCAGTATTTT; CDR3 protein: CATHLSGTDTQYF
D gene: .; V gene: TRBV7-9; CDR3 length: 13; J gene: TRBJ1-5; clone size: few; CDR3 DNA: TGTGCCAGCAGCTTAGGAGCATATCAGCCCCAGCATTTT; CDR3 protein: CASSLGAYQPQHF
D gene: .; V gene: TRBV10-3; CDR3 length: 16; J gene: TRBJ1-4; clone size: .; CDR3 DNA: TGTGCCATCAGTGAGGTGAAGGGGGCAACTAATGAAAAACTGTTTTTT; CDR3 protein: CAISEVKGATNEKLFF
D gene: TRBD1; V gene: TRBV5-8; CDR3 length: 15; J gene: TRBJ2-1; clone size: .; CDR3 DNA: TGTGCCAGCAGCCTGAAGACAGGGGCCCACAATGAGCAGTTCTTC; CDR3 protein: CASSLKTGAHNEQFF
D gene: .; V gene: TRBV27; CDR3 length: 13; J gene: TRBJ1-1; clone size: .; CDR3 DNA: TGTGCCAGCAAAGCGGCAACGAACACTGAAGCTTTCTTT; CDR3 protein: CASKAATNTEAFF
D gene: .; V gene: TRBV14; CDR3 length: 14; J gene: TRBJ1-1; clone size: .; CDR3 DNA: TGTGCCAGCAGCCACTGGCGGTTGAACACTGAAGCTTTCTTT; CDR3 protein: CASSHWRLNTEAFF
D gene: .; V gene: TRBV19; CDR3 length: 13; J gene: TRBJ1-6; clone size: .; CDR3 DNA: TGTGCCAGTAGTATAGATATCAGATCACCCCTCCACTTT; CDR3 protein: CASSIDIRSPLHF
D gene: TRBD2; V gene: TRBV28; CDR3 length: 17; J gene: TRBJ2-1; clone size: few; CDR3 DNA: TGTGCCAGCAGTCCCCAACTCCCGGGACTACCCTACAATGAGCAGTTCTTC; CDR3 protein: CASSPQLPGLPYNEQFF
D gene: .; V gene: TRBV11-2; CDR3 length: 14; J gene: TRBJ1-4; clone size: .; CDR3 DNA: TGTGCCAGCAGCCCACAGGGAAACGGCCCAAAACTGTTTTTT; CDR3 protein: CASSPQGNGPKLFF
D gene: .; V gene: TRBV19; CDR3 length: 14; J gene: TRBJ1-6; clone size: few; CDR3 DNA: TGTGCCAGTAGTGGAGGACTCCTCAATTCACCCCTCCACTTT; CDR3 protein: CASSGGLLNSPLHF
D gene: .; V gene: TRBV28; CDR3 length: 17; J gene: TRBJ1-2; clone size: .; CDR3 DNA: TGTGCCAGCGGGGGGACGGGGACCGGCCCGAGTCACTATGGCTACACCTTC; CDR3 protein: CASGGTGTGPSHYGYTF
D gene: .; V gene: TRBV5-5; CDR3 length: 15; J gene: TRBJ1-1; clone size: .; CDR3 DNA: TGTGCCAGCAGCTTATCTCTGATGGGGGGCACTGAAGCTTTCTTT; CDR3 protein: CASSLSLMGGTEAFF
D gene: .; V gene: TRBV7-9; CDR3 length: 13; J gene: TRBJ2-2; clone size: .; CDR3 DNA: TGTGCCAGCAGCCTCAGGGACACCGGGGAGCTGTTTTTT; CDR3 protein: CASSLRDTGELFF
D gene: .; V gene: TRBV19; CDR3 length: 14; J gene: TRBJ2-7; clone size: .; CDR3 DNA: TGTGCCAGTAGTATTGAGGGAGTTACTTCCGAGCAGTACTTC; CDR3 protein: CASSIEGVTSEQYF
D gene: TRBD1; V gene: TRBV2; CDR3 length: 15; J gene: TRBJ1-6; clone size: .; CDR3 DNA: TGTGCCAGCAGTGAGTGGGACAGGGGAAATTCACCCCTCCACTTT; CDR3 protein: CASSEWDRGNSPLHF
D gene: .; V gene: TRBV3-1/TRBV3-2; CDR3 length: 14; J gene: TRBJ2-5; clone size: .; CDR3 DNA: TGTGCCAGCAGCCACCCACTAGCCCCAGAGACCCAGTACTTC; CDR3 protein: CASSHPLAPETQYF
D gene: .; V gene: TRBV5-1; CDR3 length: 12; J gene: TRBJ1-2; clone size: .; CDR3 DNA: TGCGCCAGCAGCTTGGAGCGAGGTGGCTACACCTTC; CDR3 protein: CASSLERGGYTF
D gene: .; V gene: TRBV30; CDR3 length: 15; J gene: TRBJ1-6; clone size: .; CDR3 DNA: TGTGCCTGGAGTGTACTAGGAGGGGGGGATTCACCCCTCCACTTT; CDR3 protein: CAWSVLGGGDSPLHF
D gene: TRBD1; V gene: TRBV28; CDR3 length: 16; J gene: TRBJ1-2; clone size: .; CDR3 DNA: TGTGCCAGCAGTGGCCCTCGGACAGGGAAAGGCGATGGCTACACCTTC; CDR3 protein: CASSGPRTGKGDGYTF
D gene: TRBD1; V gene: TRBV2; CDR3 length: 16; J gene: TRBJ1-2; clone size: .; CDR3 DNA: TGTGCCAGCTATAATGCGCGGACAGGGGGCGCTTTTGGCTACACCTTC; CDR3 protein: CASYNARTGGAFGYTF
D gene: .; V gene: TRBV3-1/TRBV3-2; CDR3 length: 12; J gene: TRBJ1-6; clone size: .; CDR3 DNA: TGTGCCAGCGAGGCCGGGAATTCACCCCTCCACTTT; CDR3 protein: CASEAGNSPLHF
D gene: .; V gene: TRBV4-1; CDR3 length: 17; J gene: TRBJ1-5; clone size: .; CDR3 DNA: TGCGCCAGCAGACCGGAACCAGGAATCTATAGCAATCAGCCCCAGCATTTT; CDR3 protein: CASRPEPGIYSNQPQHF
D gene: .; V gene: TRBV2; CDR3 length: 13; J gene: TRBJ2-2; clone size: .; CDR3 DNA: TGTGCCAGCATATTAGATCTCACCGGGGAGCTGTTTTTT; CDR3 protein: CASILDLTGELFF
D gene: .; V gene: TRBV7-9; CDR3 length: 14; J gene: TRBJ1-3; clone size: .; CDR3 DNA: TGTGCCAGCAGCTTAGCGTCAGGGGGAAACACCATATATTTT; CDR3 protein: CASSLASGGNTIYF
D gene: .; V gene: TRBV10-2; CDR3 length: 14; J gene: TRBJ1-5; clone size: .; CDR3 DNA: TGCGCCAGCAGTGACACCAGGGGCAATCAGCCCCAGCATTTT; CDR3 protein: CASSDTRGNQPQHF
D gene: TRBD2; V gene: TRBV7-9; CDR3 length: 17; J gene: TRBJ2-3; clone size: .; CDR3 DNA: TGTGCCAGCAGCCCTCCCGGCGGGACTAGCGGGGACTATACGCAGTATTTT; CDR3 protein: CASSPPGGTSGDYTQYF
D gene: TRBD2; V gene: TRBV18; CDR3 length: 15; J gene: TRBJ2-2; clone size: .; CDR3 DNA: TGTGCCAGCTCACCCGGGAGGACGAACACCGGGGAGCTGTTTTTT; CDR3 protein: CASSPGRTNTGELFF
D gene: .; V gene: TRBV6-4; CDR3 length: 13; J gene: TRBJ1-2; clone size: .; CDR3 DNA: TGTGCCAGCAGCAACTGGGGGGGCTATGGCTACACCTTC; CDR3 protein: CASSNWGGYGYTF
D gene: .; V gene: TRBV2; CDR3 length: 17; J gene: TRBJ1-5; clone size: .; CDR3 DNA: TGTGCCAGCACCCGGCACCCAGGGTCGGGTAGCAATCAGCCCCAGCATTTT; CDR3 protein: CASTRHPGSGSNQPQHF
D gene: TRBD1; V gene: TRBV7-9; CDR3 length: 14; J gene: TRBJ2-1; clone size: .; CDR3 DNA: TGTGCCAGCAGCCAAAACAGGGGGCCCGGTGAGCAGTTCTTC; CDR3 protein: CASSQNRGPGEQFF
D gene: .; V gene: TRBV7-3; CDR3 length: 9; J gene: TRBJ1-2; clone size: once; CDR3 DNA: TGTGCCAGCAGCGGGCAGATGCTATTC; CDR3 protein: CASSGQMLF
D gene: TRBD2; V gene: TRBV27; CDR3 length: 16; J gene: TRBJ2-3; clone size: .; CDR3 DNA: TGTGCCAGCAGTTCGCGCTTAGCGGGAGGCTCAGATACGCAGTATTTT; CDR3 protein: CASSSRLAGGSDTQYF
D gene: TRBD1; V gene: TRBV25-1; CDR3 length: 15; J gene: TRBJ2-7; clone size: .; CDR3 DNA: TGTGCCAGCAGTGCATCTTGGGGGACAGGGGATATTCAGTACTTC; CDR3 protein: CASSASWGTGDIQYF
D gene: .; V gene: TRBV27; CDR3 length: 12; J gene: TRBJ2-7; clone size: .; CDR3 DNA: TGTGCCAGCAGTTTTTTCCGGTACGAGCAGTACTTC; CDR3 protein: CASSFFRYEQYF
D gene: .; V gene: TRBV28; CDR3 length: 13; J gene: TRBJ2-7; clone size: .; CDR3 DNA: TGTGCCAGCAGGTCAGCGGGTGTTTACGAGCAGTACTTC; CDR3 protein: CASRSAGVYEQYF